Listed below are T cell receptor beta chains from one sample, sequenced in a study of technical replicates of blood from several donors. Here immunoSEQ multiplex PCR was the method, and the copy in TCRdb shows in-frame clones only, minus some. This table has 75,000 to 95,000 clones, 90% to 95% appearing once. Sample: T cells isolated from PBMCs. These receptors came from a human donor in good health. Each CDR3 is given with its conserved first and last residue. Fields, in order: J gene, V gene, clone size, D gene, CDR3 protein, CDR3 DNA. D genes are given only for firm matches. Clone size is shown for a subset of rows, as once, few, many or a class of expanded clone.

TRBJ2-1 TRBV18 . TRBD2 CASSPPGGGDEQFF TGTGCCAGCTCACCACCTGGCGGGGGGGATGAGCAGTTCTTC
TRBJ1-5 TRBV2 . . CASSEARFSGNQPQHF TGTGCCAGCAGTGAAGCTCGGTTTTCGGGAAATCAGCCCCAGCATTTT
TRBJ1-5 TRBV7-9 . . CASSRVEVGQPQHF TGTGCCAGCAGCCGGGTGGAAGTAGGTCAGCCCCAGCATTTT
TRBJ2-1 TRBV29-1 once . CSVGWSEQFF TGCAGCGTTGGGTGGAGTGAGCAGTTCTTC
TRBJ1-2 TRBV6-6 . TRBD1 CASSPRDRGPVYGYTF TGTGCCAGCAGCCCCCGGGACAGGGGGCCCGTCTATGGCTACACCTTC
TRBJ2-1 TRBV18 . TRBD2 CASSPSGVNEQFF TGTGCCAGCTCACCGAGCGGGGTCAATGAGCAGTTCTTC
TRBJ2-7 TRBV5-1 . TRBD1 CASSLGKSLSDRAYEQYF TGCGCCAGCAGCTTGGGAAAAAGTCTAAGTGACAGGGCCTACGAGCAGTACTTC
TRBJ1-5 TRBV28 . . CASSFLSGDNQPQHF TGTGCCAGCAGTTTCTTATCGGGGGACAATCAGCCCCAGCATTTT
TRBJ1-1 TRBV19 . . CASSIERSQEAFF TGTGCCAGTAGTATAGAAAGGTCACAGGAAGCTTTCTTT
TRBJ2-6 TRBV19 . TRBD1 CAFDRGLLSGANVLTF TGTGCCTTCGACAGGGGGCTCCTGTCTGGGGCCAACGTCCTGACTTTC
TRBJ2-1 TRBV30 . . CAWNEDSSNEQFF TGTGCCTGGAACGAGGACAGTTCCAATGAGCAGTTCTTC
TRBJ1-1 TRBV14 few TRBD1 CASSHTQGTGNTEAFF TGTGCCAGCAGCCACACACAGGGGACAGGGAACACTGAAGCTTTCTTT
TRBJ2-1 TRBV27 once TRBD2 CASRTWTSGFGDNEQFF TGTGCCAGCAGAACCTGGACTAGCGGATTTGGGGACAATGAGCAGTTCTTC
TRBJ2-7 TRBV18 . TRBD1 CASKPGTASYEQYF TGTGCCAGCAAACCCGGGACAGCCTCCTACGAGCAGTACTTC
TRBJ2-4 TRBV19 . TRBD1 CASSIATTGSDIQYF TGTGCCAGTAGTATAGCCACGACAGGGTCGGACATTCAGTACTTC
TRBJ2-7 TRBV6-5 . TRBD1 CASTRTGDEQYF TGTGCCAGCACCAGGACAGGGGACGAGCAGTACTTC
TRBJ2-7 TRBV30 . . CAWSRPDISYEQYF TGTGCCTGGAGTCGTCCGGACATCTCCTACGAGCAGTACTTC
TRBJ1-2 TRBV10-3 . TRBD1 CAISESQPGQRNYGYTF TGTGCCATCAGTGAGAGCCAACCGGGACAGAGAAATTATGGCTACACCTTC
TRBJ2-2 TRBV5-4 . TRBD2 CASSLNGRRTGELFF TGTGCCAGCAGCTTGAACGGGAGGCGGACCGGGGAGCTGTTTTTT
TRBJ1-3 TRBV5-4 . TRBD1 CASSLVAGGSSSSGNTIYF TGTGCCAGCAGCTTGGTGGCAGGGGGAAGTAGCTCCTCTGGAAACACCATATATTTT
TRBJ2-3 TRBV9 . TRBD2 CASSTRGGPDTQYF TGTGCCAGCAGCACCCGGGGGGGGCCAGATACGCAGTATTTT
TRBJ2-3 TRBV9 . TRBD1 CASSVGGQRLDTQYF TGTGCCAGCAGCGTAGGGGGACAGCGATTGGATACGCAGTATTTT
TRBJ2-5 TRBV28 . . CASSDGLARASGETQYF TGTGCCAGCAGTGACGGTTTGGCGAGGGCCTCCGGGGAGACCCAGTACTTC
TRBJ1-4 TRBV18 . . CASSPGLQGNEKLFF TGTGCCAGCTCACCAGGTCTGCAGGGTAATGAAAAACTGTTTTTT
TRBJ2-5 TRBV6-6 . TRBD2 CASRQGGRARETQYF TGTGCCAGCAGGCAGGGAGGGAGGGCCAGGGAGACCCAGTACTTC
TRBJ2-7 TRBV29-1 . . CSAATGFQSYEQYF TGCAGCGCTGCAACCGGGTTCCAATCCTACGAGCAGTACTTC
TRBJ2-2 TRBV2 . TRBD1 CATGTGAGELFF TGTGCCACCGGGACAGGGGCCGGGGAGCTGTTTTTT
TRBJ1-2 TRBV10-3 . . CAISESQDSYGYTF TGTGCCATCAGTGAGTCTCAGGACAGCTATGGCTACACCTTC
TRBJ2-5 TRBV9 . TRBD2 CASSGGGLADQETQYF TGTGCCAGCAGCGGGGGGGGACTAGCGGACCAAGAGACCCAGTACTTC
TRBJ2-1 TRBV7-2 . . CASSLASRSYNEQFF TGTGCCAGCAGCTTAGCGAGTCGCTCCTACAATGAGCAGTTCTTC
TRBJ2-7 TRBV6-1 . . CASLAVSEQYF TGTGCCAGCCTAGCAGTGAGTGAGCAGTACTTC
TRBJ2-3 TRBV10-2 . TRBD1 CASSEGQGSGWTDTQYF TGCGCCAGCAGTGAGGGACAGGGGAGCGGGTGGACAGATACGCAGTATTTT
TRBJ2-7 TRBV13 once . CASNLRGYAYEQYF TGTGCCAGCAACTTGAGGGGGTATGCCTACGAGCAGTACTTC
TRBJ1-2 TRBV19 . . CASSEQGLSNYGYTF TGTGCCAGTAGTGAGCAGGGGCTGTCGAACTATGGCTACACCTTC
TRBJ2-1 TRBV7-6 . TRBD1 CASSPGTAPPYNEQFF TGTGCCAGCAGCCCTGGGACAGCCCCCCCATACAATGAGCAGTTCTTC
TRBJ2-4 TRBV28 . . CASRSKEERQGNIQYF TGTGCCAGCAGAAGTAAGGAGGAGCGGCAGGGGAACATTCAGTACTTC
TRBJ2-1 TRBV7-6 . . CASSHIQGRNEQFF TGTGCCAGCAGCCATATTCAGGGTCGGAATGAGCAGTTCTTC
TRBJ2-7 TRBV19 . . CASSISGIPYEQYF TGTGCCAGTAGTATCTCAGGGATTCCCTACGAGCAGTACTTC
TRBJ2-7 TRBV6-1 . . CASSIGGSYEQYF TGTGCCAGCAGTATCGGGGGCTCCTACGAGCAGTACTTC
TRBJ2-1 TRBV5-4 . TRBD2 CASSSGTSGIHIAHEQFF TGTGCCAGCAGCTCCGGGACTAGCGGGATCCATATTGCCCATGAGCAGTTCTTC
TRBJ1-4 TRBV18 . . CASSRSALNEKLFF TGTGCCAGCTCACGCTCCGCACTGAATGAAAAACTGTTTTTT